This T cell receptor beta chain originates from a study of T cell repertoires in cytomegalovirus infection (dated by TCRdb to between 2017 and 2020). Context from the whole study: Recently identified HLA-C-restricted CMV epitopes, whose presentation resists viral immunomodulation, were targeted by peptide stimulations together with well-studied HLA-B-restricted epitopes. The HLA type of each donor mattered for the analysis, because public TCR beta signatures pointed to carriage of CMV infection along with the matching HLA type. Paper-wide results and their limitations: In both this cohort and an independent roughly 330-donor cohort, the cumulative frequency of public TCR beta family members distinguished carriers of CMV infection plus the relevant HLA type. The ex vivo response was dominated by HLA-C-restricted CMV-specific TCR beta clonotypes, and the single most frequent clonotype in two of eight donors was supplied by these HLA-C-restricted clonotypes.

This sample was sequenced with an Illumina HiSeq 1500. TCRdb reprocessed the public reads (quality trimming at Q25 with fastp, clone calling with MiXCR) and kept in-frame beta chains. Each CDR3 protein appears once, grouped with its most common genes and DNA. The sample table contains 700,000 to 900,000 distinct CDR3 sequences; only one count was recorded for approximately 32% of them. Together, the top ten hold around 13% of the sample. This clonotype was counted between two and nine times. The target of this receptor is not known. Base-call qualities are not available, and no considerably larger clone is one nucleotide away. Clipping removes 5 bases from V and 8 bases from J, with 14 as the unmatched junction base count. CDR1 is given as SEHNR and CDR2 as FQNEAQ, both from the germline V gene (reference sequence). Measured from the cysteine to the phenylalanine, the CDR3 is 16 residues long. Only CDR3 DNA remains: 48 bases, in frame from the first base.

Per the publication, the treatment or condition label means: in vitro stimulation with specific CMV peptide epitopes to enrich CMV-specific T cells. This clonotype was obtained from a human donor in good health (CMV status not recorded). Some clones in this sample may be carry-over from other donors' samples. This receptor chain uses TRBV7-9 and TRBJ2-1; TRBD1 lines up with 8 middle nucleotides. Source: cultured CD8+ T cells from PBMCs, taken from culture after CMV antigen stimulation. The CDR3 loop reads CASSKIAGGGLDEQFF. The bases read TGTGCCAGCAGCAAAATAGCAGGGGGCGGATTGGATGAGCAGTTCTTC.